The 5 T cell receptor beta chains below were found in one sample sequenced in a study of T cells in Graves' hyperthyroidism and ophthalmopathy (dated by TCRdb to about 2019). Library preparation was by multiplex PCR. Instrument on record: Illumina HiSeq 2000. TCR beta CDR3 regions were amplified from RNA transcripts. A first-round RT-PCR of the TCR CDR3 used the HTBI primer set with the Qiagen OneStep RT-PCR kit. TCRdb ran its own pipeline on the public reads, namely fastp trimming at Q25 and MiXCR clone calling, and kept in-frame beta chains. Records with the same CDR3 protein are collapsed into one entry carrying the most frequent genes and DNA. The sample table records under 500,000 distinct CDR3 sequences; about 14% of these occur just once. The ten most abundant clones make up 25% to 30% of the sample. Sequencing was done on a sample of blood. The receptors derive from a man aged 45-60 years with Graves' ophthalmopathy.

This clonotype has at least ten counts. As DNA, the CDR3 is TGTGCCAGCTCCGGGCCTCACACGGGGACCCAGTACTTC. Translated: CASSGPHTGTQYF. This chain uses TRBV12-3 or TRBV12-4 with TRBJ2-5; D call uncertain. The ends were cut back, 8 bases at V and 7 bases at J, with 17 bases in the middle. This CDR3 is built from 13 residues.

This clonotype occurred a few times. The rearrangement uses TRBV2 and TRBJ1-5, with 7 bases identical to TRBD1. V dropped 3 bases and J dropped 2; count of bases not matched to a gene: 4. This CDR3 has 15 amino acids. Per the germline V gene, CDR1 is SNHLY and CDR2 is FYNNEI. CDR3 bases: TGTGCCAGCAGTGATTCAGGGGGGCGCAATCAGCCCCAGCATTTT. It specifies CASSDSGGRNQPQHF.

The chain has TRBV2 and TRBJ1-4, with D hard to call. Per the germline V gene, CDR1 is SNHLY and CDR2 is FYNNEI. The CDR3 totals 13 residues. Trimming cost V 4 bases and J 4 bases, with 7 bases left between them. CDR3 nucleotides: TGTGCCAGCAGTGCTTTCCATAATGAAAAACTGTTTTTT. Amino acid sequence: CASSAFHNEKLFF.

This sequence joins TRBV29-1 and TRBJ2-7; either TRBD1 or TRBD2 may supply D (5 bases each). V lost 5 bases and J 6 bases, leaving 11 bases between the germline ends. Germline V gives CDR1 SQVTM, CDR2 ANQGSEA. The CDR3 totals 11 residues. DNA for the CDR3: TGCAGCGTTTTTGGGACCGGCGAGCAGTACTTC. This gives the protein CSVFGTGEQYF.

The V call is TRBV30, the J call TRBJ2-7, with 8 positions matching TRBD2. V trimming: 2 bases; J trimming: 3 bases; junction bases outside the gene matches: 3. This CDR3 is 13 amino acids long. CDR1 and CDR2 from the germline V gene are GTSNPN and SVGIG (reference sequence). Written as DNA, the CDR3 is TGTGCCTGGAGTCGGGGGGGTAACTACGAGCAGTACTTC. This encodes CAWSRGGNYEQYF.